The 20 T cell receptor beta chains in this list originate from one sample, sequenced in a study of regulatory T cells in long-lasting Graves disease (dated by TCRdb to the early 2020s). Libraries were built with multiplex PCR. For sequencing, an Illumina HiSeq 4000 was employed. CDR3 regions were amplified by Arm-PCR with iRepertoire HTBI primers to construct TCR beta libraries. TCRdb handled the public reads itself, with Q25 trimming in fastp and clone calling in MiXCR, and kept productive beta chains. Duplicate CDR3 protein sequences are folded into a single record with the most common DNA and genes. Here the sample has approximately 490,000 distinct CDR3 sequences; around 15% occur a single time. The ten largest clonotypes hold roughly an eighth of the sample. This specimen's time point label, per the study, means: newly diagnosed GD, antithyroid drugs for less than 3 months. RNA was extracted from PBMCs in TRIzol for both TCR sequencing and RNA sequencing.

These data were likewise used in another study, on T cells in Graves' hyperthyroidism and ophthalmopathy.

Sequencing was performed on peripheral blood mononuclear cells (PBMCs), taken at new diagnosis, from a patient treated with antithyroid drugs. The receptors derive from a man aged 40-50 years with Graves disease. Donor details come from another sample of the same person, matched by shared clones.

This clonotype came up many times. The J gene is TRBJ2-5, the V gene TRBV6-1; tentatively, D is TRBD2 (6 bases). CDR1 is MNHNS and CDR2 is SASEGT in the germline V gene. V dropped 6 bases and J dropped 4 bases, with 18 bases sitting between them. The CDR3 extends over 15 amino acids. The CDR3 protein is CASRGRLVSIETQYF. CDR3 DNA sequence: TGTGCCAGCAGGGGAAGACTAGTGTCGATAGAGACCCAGTACTTC.

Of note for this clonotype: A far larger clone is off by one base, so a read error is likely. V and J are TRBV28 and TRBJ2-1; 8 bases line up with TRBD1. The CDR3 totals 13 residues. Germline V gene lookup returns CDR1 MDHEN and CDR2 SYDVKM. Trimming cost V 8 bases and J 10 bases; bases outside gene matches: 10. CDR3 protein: CASLGQATYEQFF. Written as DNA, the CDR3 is TGTGCCAGCCTGGGACAGGCAACCTACGAGCAGTTCTTC.

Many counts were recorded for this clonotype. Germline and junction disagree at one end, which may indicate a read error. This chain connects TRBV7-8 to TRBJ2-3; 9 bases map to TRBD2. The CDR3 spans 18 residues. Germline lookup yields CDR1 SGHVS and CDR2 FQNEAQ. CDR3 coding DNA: TGTGCCGGCAGCTTCCCCCGAGGTAGCGGGGGCCCCACAGATACGCAGTATTTT. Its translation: CAGSFPRGSGGPTDTQYF. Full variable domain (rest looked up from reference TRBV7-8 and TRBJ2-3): GAGVSQSPRYKVAKRGQDVALRCDPISGHVSLFWYQQALGQGPEFLTYFQNEAQLDKSGLPSDRFFAERPEGSVSTLKIQRTQQEDSAVYLCAGSFPRGSGGPTDTQYFGPGTRLTVL.

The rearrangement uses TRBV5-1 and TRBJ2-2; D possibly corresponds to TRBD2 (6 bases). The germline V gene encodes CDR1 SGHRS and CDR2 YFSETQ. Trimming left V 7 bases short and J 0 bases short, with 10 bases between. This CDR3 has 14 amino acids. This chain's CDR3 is CASGGRTNTGELFF. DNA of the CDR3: TGCGCCAGCGGGGGGAGGACGAACACCGGGGAGCTGTTTTTT.

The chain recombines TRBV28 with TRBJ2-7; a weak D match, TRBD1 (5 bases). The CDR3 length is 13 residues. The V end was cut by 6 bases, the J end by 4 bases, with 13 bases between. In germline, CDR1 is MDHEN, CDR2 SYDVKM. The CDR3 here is CASRVGALYEQYF. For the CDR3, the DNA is TGTGCCAGCAGGGTAGGGGCTCTATACGAGCAGTACTTC.

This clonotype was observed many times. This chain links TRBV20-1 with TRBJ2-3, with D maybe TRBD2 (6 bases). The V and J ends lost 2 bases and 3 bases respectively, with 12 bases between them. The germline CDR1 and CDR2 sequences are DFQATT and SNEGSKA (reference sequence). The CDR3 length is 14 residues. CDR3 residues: CSARMGGRTDTQYF. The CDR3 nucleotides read TGCAGTGCTAGAATGGGGGGACGAACAGATACGCAGTATTTT.

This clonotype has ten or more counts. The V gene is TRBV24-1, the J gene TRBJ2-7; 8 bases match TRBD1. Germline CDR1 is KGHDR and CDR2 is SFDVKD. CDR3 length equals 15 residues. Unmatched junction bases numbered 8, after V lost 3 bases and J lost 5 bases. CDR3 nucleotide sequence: TGTGCCACCAGTGATCCCGGGACAGGCGGGGACGAGCAGTACTTC. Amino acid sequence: CATSDPGTGGDEQYF.

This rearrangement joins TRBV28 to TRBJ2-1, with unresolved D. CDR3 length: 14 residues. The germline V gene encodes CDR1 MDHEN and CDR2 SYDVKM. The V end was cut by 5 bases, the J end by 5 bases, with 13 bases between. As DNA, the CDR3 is TGTGCCAGCAGTGTGAGTAGTGTACACAATGAGCAGTTCTTC. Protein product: CASSVSSVHNEQFF.

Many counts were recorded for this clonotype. CDR3 nucleotides: TGTGCCAGCAGCTCCCCGACTAGCCCATCCTACAATGAGCAGTTCTTC. It translates to CASSSPTSPSYNEQFF. V is TRBV5-4 and J is TRBJ2-1; 7 bases are a match to TRBD2. V shed 3 bases and J 1 base; nucleotides not matched to a gene: 7. Germline V lookup: CDR1 SGHNT, CDR2 YYREEE (reference sequence). The CDR3 is made up of 16 amino acids.

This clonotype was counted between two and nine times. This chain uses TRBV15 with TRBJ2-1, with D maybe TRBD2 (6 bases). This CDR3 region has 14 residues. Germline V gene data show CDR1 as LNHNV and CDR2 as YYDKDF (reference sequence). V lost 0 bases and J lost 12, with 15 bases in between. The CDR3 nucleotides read TGTGCCACCAGCAGAGAGGGGAGACTAGTTAGGCAGTTCTTC. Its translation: CATSREGRLVRQFF.

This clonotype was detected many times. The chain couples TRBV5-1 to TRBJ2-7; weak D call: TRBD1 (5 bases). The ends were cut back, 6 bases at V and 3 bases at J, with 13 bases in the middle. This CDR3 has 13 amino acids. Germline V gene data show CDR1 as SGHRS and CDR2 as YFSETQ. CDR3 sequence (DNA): TGCGCCAGCACAGGGCCCTATCTCTACGAGCAGTACTTC. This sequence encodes CASTGPYLYEQYF.

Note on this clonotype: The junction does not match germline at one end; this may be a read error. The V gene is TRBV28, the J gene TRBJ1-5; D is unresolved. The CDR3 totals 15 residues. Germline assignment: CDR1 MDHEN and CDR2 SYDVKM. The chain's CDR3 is CASSPAGISSQPQHF. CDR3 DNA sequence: TGTGCCAGCAGTCCCGCGGGGATAAGCAGTCAGCCCCAGCATTTT. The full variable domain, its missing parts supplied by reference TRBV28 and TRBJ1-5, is DVKVTQSSRYLVKRTGEKVFLECVQDMDHENMFWYRQDPGLGLRLIYFSYDVKMKEKGDIPEGYSVSREKKERFSLILESASTNQTSMYLCASSPAGISSQPQHFGDGTRLSIL.

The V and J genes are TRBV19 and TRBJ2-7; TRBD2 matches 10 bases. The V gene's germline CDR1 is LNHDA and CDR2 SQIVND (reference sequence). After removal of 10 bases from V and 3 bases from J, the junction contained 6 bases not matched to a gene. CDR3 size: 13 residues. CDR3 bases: TGTGCCACGTCTAGCGGGAGCCACTACGAGCAGTACTTC. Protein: CATSSGSHYEQYF.

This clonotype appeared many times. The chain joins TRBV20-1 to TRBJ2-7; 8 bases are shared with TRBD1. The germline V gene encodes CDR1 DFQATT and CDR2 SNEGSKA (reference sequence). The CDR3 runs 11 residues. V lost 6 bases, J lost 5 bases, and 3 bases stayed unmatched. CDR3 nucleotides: TGCAGTGCCGACAGGGGCCACGAGCAGTACTTC. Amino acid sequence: CSADRGHEQYF.

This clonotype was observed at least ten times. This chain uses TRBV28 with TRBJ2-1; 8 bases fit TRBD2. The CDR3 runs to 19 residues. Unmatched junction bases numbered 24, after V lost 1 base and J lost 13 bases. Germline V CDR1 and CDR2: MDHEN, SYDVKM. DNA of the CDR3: TGTGCCAGCAGTTTATCCTCGCGGGAGGCCGGGATAAGAGGTCCGAATCAGTTCTTC. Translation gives CASSLSSREAGIRGPNQFF.

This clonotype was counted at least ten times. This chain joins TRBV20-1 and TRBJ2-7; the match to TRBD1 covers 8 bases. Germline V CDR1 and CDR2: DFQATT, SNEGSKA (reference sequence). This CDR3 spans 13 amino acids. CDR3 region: CSIFWTGKYEQYF. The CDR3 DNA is TGCAGCATCTTCTGGACAGGGAAATACGAGCAGTACTTC.

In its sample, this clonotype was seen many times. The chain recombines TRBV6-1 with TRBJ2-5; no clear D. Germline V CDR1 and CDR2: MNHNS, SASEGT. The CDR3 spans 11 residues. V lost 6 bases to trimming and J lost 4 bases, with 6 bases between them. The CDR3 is CASRWRETQYF. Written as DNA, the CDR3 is TGTGCCAGCAGATGGCGAGAGACCCAGTACTTC.

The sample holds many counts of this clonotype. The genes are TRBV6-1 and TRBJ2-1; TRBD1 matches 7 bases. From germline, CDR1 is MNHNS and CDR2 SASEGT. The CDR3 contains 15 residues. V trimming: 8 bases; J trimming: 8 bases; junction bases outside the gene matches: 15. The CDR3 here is CASSLDRPILDEQFF. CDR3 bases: TGTGCCAGCTCGTTGGACAGGCCCATCCTTGATGAGCAGTTCTTC.

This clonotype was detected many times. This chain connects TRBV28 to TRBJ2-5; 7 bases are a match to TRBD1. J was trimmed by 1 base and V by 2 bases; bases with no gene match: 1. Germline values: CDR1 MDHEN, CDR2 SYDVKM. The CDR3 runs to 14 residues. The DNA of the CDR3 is TGTGCCAGCAGTTTAGACAGGGTCCAAGAGACCCAGTACTTC. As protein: CASSLDRVQETQYF.

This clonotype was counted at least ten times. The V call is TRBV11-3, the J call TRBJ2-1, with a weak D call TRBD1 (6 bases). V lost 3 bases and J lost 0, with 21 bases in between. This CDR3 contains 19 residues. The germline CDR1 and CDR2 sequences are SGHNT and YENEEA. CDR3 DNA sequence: TGTGCCAGCAGCTTTGGACAGAGGGCCCCTCGGTACTCCTACAATGAGCAGTTCTTC. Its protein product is CASSFGQRAPRYSYNEQFF.